Presented here are 4 T cell receptor beta chains from one specimen sequenced in a study of T cells in Graves' hyperthyroidism and ophthalmopathy. TCR beta CDR3 regions were amplified from RNA transcripts. A set of HTBI primers served as the primers for a first-round RT-PCR of the TCR CDR3. TCRdb fed the multiplex PCR reads into MiXCR, producing one record per CDR3 protein. The repertoire includes 250,000 to 300,000 distinct CDR3 sequences, about 14% of them detected once, and 7.5% to 8% sits in the top ten. The sample comprised blood. These receptors all stem from a woman aged 25 to 39 with Graves' hyperthyroidism that later progressed to Graves' ophthalmopathy.

The table lists this clonotype with many counts. This rearrangement joins TRBV30 to TRBJ1-2, with a tentative D call TRBD1 (6 bases). Looked up from germline, CDR1 is GTSNPN and CDR2 is SVGIG (reference sequence). The CDR3 consists of 13 residues. The V end lost 2 bases, the J end lost 7 bases, and 14 bases lay between the germline ends. Here the CDR3 DNA reads TGTGCCTGGAGTCCATCAAGGGGGAGTGGCTACACCTTC. This encodes CAWSPSRGSGYTF.

The CDR3 DNA reads TGTGCCAGCAGCATTACAGGGGTTACCGGGGAGCTGTTTTTT. It encodes CASSITGVTGELFF. The J gene is TRBJ2-2, the V gene TRBV7-8, with 7 nucleotides matching TRBD1. The length of the CDR3 is 14 residues. With V trimmed by 5 bases and J by 5 bases, 5 bases remained unmatched. The germline V gene has CDR1 SGHVS and CDR2 FQNEAQ.

The chain carries TRBV7-9 and TRBJ1-1; TRBD1 is a possible D gene (5 bases). Trimming removed 10 bases from V and 5 bases from J, with 29 bases in between. CDR1 is SEHNR, CDR2 FQNEAQ, per germline (reference sequence). The CDR3 length is 17 residues. This CDR3 reads CATQIPNAGTKSTEAFF. In DNA form, the CDR3 reads TGTGCCACCCAGATCCCGAATGCGGGGACTAAGTCTACTGAAGCTTTCTTT.

This clonotype occurred many times. The V call is TRBV3-1, the J call TRBJ2-1; D is unclear. The CDR3 sequence is 16 residues long. CDR1 and CDR2 (germline): LGHDT, YNNKEL (reference sequence). Trimming removed 0 bases at V and 0 bases at J, with 9 bases between. The CDR3 region has the DNA TGTGCCAGCAGCCAAGATCTGTTGAGCTCCTACAATGAGCAGTTCTTC. This translates into CASSQDLLSSYNEQFF.